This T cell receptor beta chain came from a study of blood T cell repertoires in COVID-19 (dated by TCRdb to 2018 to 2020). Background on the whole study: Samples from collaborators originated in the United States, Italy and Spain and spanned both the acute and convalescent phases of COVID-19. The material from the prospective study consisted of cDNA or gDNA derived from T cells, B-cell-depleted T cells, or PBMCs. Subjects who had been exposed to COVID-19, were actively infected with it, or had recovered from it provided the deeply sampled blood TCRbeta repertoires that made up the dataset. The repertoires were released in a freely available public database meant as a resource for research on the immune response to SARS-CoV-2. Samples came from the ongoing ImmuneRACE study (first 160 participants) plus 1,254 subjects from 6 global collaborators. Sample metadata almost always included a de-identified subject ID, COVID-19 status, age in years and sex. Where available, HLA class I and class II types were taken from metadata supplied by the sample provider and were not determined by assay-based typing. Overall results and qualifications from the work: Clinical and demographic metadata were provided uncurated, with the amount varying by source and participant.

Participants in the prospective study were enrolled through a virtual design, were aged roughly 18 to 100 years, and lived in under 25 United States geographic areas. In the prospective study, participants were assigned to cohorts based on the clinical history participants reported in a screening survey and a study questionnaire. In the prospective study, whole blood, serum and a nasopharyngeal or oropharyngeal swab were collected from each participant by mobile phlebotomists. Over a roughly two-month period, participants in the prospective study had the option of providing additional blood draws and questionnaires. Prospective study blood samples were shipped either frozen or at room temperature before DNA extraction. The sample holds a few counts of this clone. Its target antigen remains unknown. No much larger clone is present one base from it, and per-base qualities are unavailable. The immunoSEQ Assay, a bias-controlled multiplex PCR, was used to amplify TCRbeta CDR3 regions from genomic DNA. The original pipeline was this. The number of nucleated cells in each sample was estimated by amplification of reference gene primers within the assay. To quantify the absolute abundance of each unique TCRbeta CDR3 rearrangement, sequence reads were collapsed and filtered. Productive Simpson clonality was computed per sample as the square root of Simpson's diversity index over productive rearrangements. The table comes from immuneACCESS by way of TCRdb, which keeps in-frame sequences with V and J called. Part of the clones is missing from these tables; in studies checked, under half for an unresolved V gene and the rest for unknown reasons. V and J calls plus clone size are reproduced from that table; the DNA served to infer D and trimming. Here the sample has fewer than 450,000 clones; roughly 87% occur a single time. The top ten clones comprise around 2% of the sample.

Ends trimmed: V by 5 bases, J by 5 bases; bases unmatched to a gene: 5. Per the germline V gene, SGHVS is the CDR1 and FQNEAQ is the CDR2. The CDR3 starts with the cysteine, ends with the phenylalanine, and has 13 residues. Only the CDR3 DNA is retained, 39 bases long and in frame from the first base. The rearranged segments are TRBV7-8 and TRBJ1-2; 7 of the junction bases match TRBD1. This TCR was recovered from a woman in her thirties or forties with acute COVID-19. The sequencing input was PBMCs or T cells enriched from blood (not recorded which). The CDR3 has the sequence CASSQETGYGYTF. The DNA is TGTGCCAGCAGCCAAGAGACAGGGTATGGCTACACCTTC.